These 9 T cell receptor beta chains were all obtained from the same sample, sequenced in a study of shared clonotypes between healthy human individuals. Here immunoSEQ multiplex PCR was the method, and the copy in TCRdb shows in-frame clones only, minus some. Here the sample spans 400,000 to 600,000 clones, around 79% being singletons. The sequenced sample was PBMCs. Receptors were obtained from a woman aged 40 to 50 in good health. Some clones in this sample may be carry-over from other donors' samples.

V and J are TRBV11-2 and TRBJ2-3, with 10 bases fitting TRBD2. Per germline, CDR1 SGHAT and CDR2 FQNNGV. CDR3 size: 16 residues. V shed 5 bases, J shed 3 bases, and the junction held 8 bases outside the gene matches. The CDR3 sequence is CASSPSTSGFTDTQYF. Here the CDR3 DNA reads TGTGCCAGCAGCCCTTCGACTAGCGGGTTTACAGATACGCAGTATTTT.

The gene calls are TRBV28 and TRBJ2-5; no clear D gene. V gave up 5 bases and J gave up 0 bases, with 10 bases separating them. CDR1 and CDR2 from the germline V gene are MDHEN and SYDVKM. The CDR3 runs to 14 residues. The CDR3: CASSPAPYQETQYF. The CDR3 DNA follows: TGTGCCAGCAGTCCCGCGCCGTACCAAGAGACCCAGTACTTC.

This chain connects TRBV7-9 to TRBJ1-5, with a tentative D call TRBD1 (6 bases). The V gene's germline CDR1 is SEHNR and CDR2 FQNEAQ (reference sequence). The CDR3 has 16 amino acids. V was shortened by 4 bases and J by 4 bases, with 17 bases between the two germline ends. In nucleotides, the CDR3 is TGTGCCAGCAGCTCCGACAGGCTAGGGTGGAATCAGCCCCAGCATTTT. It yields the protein CASSSDRLGWNQPQHF.

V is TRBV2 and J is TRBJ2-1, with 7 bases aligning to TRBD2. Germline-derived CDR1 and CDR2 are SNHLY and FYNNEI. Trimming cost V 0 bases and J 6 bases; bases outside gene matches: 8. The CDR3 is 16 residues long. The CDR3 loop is CASSEAPGEGRNEQFF. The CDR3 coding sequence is TGTGCCAGCAGTGAAGCGCCGGGGGAGGGCCGCAATGAGCAGTTCTTC.

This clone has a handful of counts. The CDR3 coding sequence is TGTGCCAGCAGTTTACGCCGGTGGGGAAAAAACTATGGCTACACCTTC. Translating it yields CASSLRRWGKNYGYTF. The chain couples TRBV28 to TRBJ1-2; no clear D. CDR1 MDHEN and CDR2 SYDVKM come from the germline V gene. The ends were cut back, 2 bases at V and 2 bases at J, with 15 bases in the middle. The length of the CDR3 is 16 residues.

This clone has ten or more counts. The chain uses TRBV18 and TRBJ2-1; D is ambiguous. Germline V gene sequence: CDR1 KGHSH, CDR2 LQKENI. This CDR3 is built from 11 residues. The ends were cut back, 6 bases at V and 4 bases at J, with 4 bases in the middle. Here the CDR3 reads CASSQYNEQFF. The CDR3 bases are TGTGCCAGCTCCCAATACAATGAGCAGTTCTTC. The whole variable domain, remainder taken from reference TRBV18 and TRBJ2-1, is NAGVMQNPRHLVRRRGQEARLRCSPMKGHSHVYWYRQLPEEGLKFMVYLQKENIIDESGMPKERFSAEFPKEGPSILRIQQVVRGDSAAYFCASSQYNEQFFGPGTRLTVL.

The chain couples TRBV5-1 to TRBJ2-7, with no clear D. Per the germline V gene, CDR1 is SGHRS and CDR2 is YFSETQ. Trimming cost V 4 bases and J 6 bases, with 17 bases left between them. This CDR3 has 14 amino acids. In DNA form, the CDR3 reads TGCGCCAGCAGCACCTCTCGAAAAACCGGCGAGCAGTACTTC. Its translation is CASSTSRKTGEQYF. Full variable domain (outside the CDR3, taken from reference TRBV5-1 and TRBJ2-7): KAGVTQTPRYLIKTRGQQVTLSCSPISGHRSVSWYQQTPGQGLQFLFEYFSETQRNKGNFPGRFSGRQFSNSRSEMNVSTLELGDSALYLCASSTSRKTGEQYFGPGTRLTVT.

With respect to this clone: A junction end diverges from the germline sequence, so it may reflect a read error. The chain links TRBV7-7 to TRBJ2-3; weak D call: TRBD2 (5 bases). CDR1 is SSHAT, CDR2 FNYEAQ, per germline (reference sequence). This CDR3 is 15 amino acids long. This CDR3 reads CASSSGLLGTDTQYF. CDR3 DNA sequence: TGTGCTAGCAGCTCCGGACTGCTTGGCACAGATACGCAGTATTTT.

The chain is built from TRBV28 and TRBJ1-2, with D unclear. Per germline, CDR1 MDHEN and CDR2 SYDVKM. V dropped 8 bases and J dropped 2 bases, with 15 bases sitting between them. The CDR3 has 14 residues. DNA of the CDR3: TGTGCCAGCGTTGTGGCGTCAGGCAACTATGGCTACACCTTC. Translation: CASVVASGNYGYTF.